This entry concerns a single T cell receptor beta chain. The antigen remains unidentified. The CDR3 runs 14 residues. The trim removed 6 bases at V and 1 base at J, leaving 6 bases unmatched. CDR1 is SGHTA, CDR2 FQGTGA, per germline. The donors belonged to the approximately 120-subject validation cohort, separate from the approximately 700-subject first cohort. This record comes from a study of cytomegalovirus exposure and HLA in healthy donors. The study, taken as a whole, reports: Subsequent analysis of the approximately 110 validation repertoires found a tendency for first-cohort TCR clusters to co-occur. As was reported, the classifier diagnosed cytomegalovirus status with high specificity and sensitivity. Cytomegalovirus association was assigned to about 150 TCR beta chains.

Repertoires were generated with immunoSEQ multiplex PCR, while TCRdb's copy carries only in-frame clones and drops some. The repertoire holds about 150,000 clones, with 75% to 90% as singletons. The chain links TRBV7-3 to TRBJ2-7; 7 bases match TRBD1. This clonotype was sampled from a man between 18 and 35 years old in good health and CMV-seropositive. The sample taken for sequencing was PBMCs. CDR3 amino acids: CASSRQGGSYEQYF. The CDR3, as DNA: TGTGCCAGCAGTCGACAGGGCGGGTCCTACGAGCAGTACTTC.